This T cell receptor beta chain came from a study of CD4 T cells in relation to SARS-CoV-2 and coronaviruses. Findings and limits, study-wide: Roughly 65% of donors had memory CD4+ clonotypes crossrecognizing SARS-CoV-2 and common cold coronavirus spike. According to naive versus memory sequencing, detected responses are memory recall, not newly primed.

Germline CDR1 SEHNR, CDR2 FQNEAQ (reference sequence). The CDR3 length is 13 residues. With 5 bases clipped from V and 4 bases from J, the junction kept 1 base outside the gene matches. This clone was recorded once. Its target is not known. 80,000 to 100,000 naive or memory CD4+ cells were cultured with CEF peptides for about 10 days. CEF-cultured naive and memory CD4+ T cell DNA got survey-level sequencing. Here immunoSEQ multiplex PCR was the method, and the copy in TCRdb shows in-frame clones only, minus some. Here the sample spans 40,000 to 50,000 clones, 84% being singletons. The chain has TRBV7-9 and TRBJ2-7, with 11 bases fitting TRBD2. Specimen: naive CD4+ T cells from PBMCs, cultured in vitro. Specified subset: naive CD4+ T cells isolated by negative enrichment. The receptor comes from an adult with COVID-19. The DNA for the CDR3 is TGTGCCAGCAGCCGGACTAGCGGGTACGAGCAGTACTTC. The encoded protein is CASSRTSGYEQYF.